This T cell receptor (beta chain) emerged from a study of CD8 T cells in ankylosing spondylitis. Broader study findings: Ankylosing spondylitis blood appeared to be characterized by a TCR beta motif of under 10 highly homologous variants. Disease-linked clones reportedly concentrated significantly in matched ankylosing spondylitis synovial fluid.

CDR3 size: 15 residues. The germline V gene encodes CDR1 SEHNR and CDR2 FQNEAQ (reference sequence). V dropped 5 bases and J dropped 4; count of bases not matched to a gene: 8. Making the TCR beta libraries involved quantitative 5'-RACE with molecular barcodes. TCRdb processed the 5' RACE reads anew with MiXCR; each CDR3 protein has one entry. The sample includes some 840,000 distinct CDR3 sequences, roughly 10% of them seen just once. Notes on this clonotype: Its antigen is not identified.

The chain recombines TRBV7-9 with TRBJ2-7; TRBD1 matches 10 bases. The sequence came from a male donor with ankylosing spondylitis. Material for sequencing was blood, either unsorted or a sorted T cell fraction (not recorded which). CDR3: CASSPGTGDVYEQYF. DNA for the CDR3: TGTGCCAGCAGCCCCGGGACAGGGGATGTGTACGAGCAGTACTTC.